This T cell receptor beta chain was obtained from a study of blood T cells in healthy people across ages (dated by TCRdb to between 2014 and 2016). About the investigation overall: Template switching captured roughly one uniquely barcoded TCR beta cDNA molecule per two T cells in model experiments. For two donors (one aged 18 to 30 and one aged 80 or older), the study analyzed two additional independent replicas of 1 million unique cDNA reads from the same blood draw. The donors were divided into four age groups: young (average roughly 15 years), middle-aged (almost 40), aged (about 60) and long-lived (about 80). To avoid experimental bias, donors of different ages were randomly spread across the sequencing lanes. To track age-related changes in TCR beta repertoire diversity, the study relied on deep sequencing normalized with unique cDNA molecular identifiers.

Overall study results and their limits: A strong correlation was found between observed TCR beta diversity and the percentage of naive T cells measured by flow cytometry. Estimates of total diversity from one million sequenced T cells were regarded as lower bounds and underestimates. Conclusive comparison of naive and antigen-experienced compartments was prevented by the profiling of bulk unsorted PBMCs. As age increased, observed TCR beta diversity per million T cells dropped in a roughly linear way, and a significant reduction was already evident by age 40. Compared with the aged group, the long-lived group had more naive CD4+ T cells, fewer expanded clones and increased TCR diversity, a pattern suggesting age selection. Because the CMV infection status of the donors was unknown, age-related changes in expanded clonotypes may potentially have been confounded.

Donors were around 37 systemically healthy Caucasian individuals from Russia aged roughly 6 to 100 years. Roughly 9 milliliters of peripheral blood were drawn from each donor into EDTA-treated Vacutainer tubes. PBMCs were isolated by Ficoll-Paque density-gradient centrifugation, with at least 6 million obtained per sample. Total RNA was extracted from PBMCs with Trizol reagent, with at least 6 micrograms obtained per sample. The percentages of naive CD45RAhigh/CD27high T cells were determined by flow cytometry on a PBMC aliquot from every donor. Note on this clonotype: It has no known antigen specificity. Base qualities are not at hand, and no much larger clone is one base apart.

Libraries were built with 5' RACE. The listed sequencing device is Illumina HiSeq 2500. A second PCR of roughly 6 to 11 cycles was run with a J-beta primer mix and a sample-barcoded 5' primer. A template-switch 5' adaptor carrying 12 random nucleotides introduced a unique molecular identifier onto each TCR beta cDNA molecule. Each sample yielded at least 2.5 million CDR3-containing paired-end reads. All of the RNA was converted into first-strand cDNA using the Mint cDNA synthesis kit, with a TRBC-specific oligonucleotide serving as the primer. After uracil-DNA glycosylase treatment, a first 18-cycle PCR used universal primers M1SS and BC2_uni_R on all cDNA. Under the source paper's analysis protocol: For normalization, 1 million high-quality reads were randomly selected from each sample, with every read carrying a distinct molecular identifier. Reads with shared molecular identifiers were discarded instead of being binned into consensus sequences. CDR3 identification, clonotype clustering and error correction used MiTCR with a Q25 quality threshold and the strictest error-elimination algorithm. A nonparametric unseen species model with Euler transformation was used to estimate a lower bound on total TCR beta diversity. The public reads were reprocessed in TCRdb via fastp at Q25 and MiXCR, keeping in-frame beta chains. Rows merge per CDR3 protein into single entries with the most common DNA and genes. For this entry, the V and J calls and clone size follow TCRdb and not the study's own pipeline. The table for this sample lists approximately 1,000,000 distinct CDR3 sequences; under 40% of them were counted only once. The top ten hold around 13% of the sample.

V is reduced by 5 bases and J by 7 bases, leaving a spacing of 8 bases between them. The CDR3 spans 11 residues, from the cysteine through the phenylalanine. CDR3 DNA only is kept here, 33 bases in frame from base 1. From a lookup of the germline V gene, CDR1 and CDR2 are MNHEY and SVGEGT. Recombination connected TRBV6-2 or TRBV6-3 to TRBJ1-1, with a tentative D gene TRBD1 over 5 matching bases. Sample: blood. This receptor was identified in a man between 18 and 29 years old in good health. The CDR3 sequence is CASSDSHEAFF. In nucleotide form, the sequence is TGTGCCAGCAGTGACAGTCATGAAGCTTTCTTT.